This T cell receptor (beta chain) was captured in a study of shared clonotypes between healthy human individuals. Study-wide background: Three CD4 naive, three CD4 memory, two CD8 naive and one CD8 memory plate were used per donor. Whole-study results and caveats: A few donors had around 5% of their naive CD4 clonotypes in common.

Germline V gene lookup returns CDR1 PRHDT and CDR2 FYEKMQ (reference sequence). This CDR3 is 14 amino acids long. The germline V and J ends were trimmed by 0 bases and 2 bases, with 7 bases remaining between them. Several immunoSEQ 96-well plates shared each subset's DNA, each plate a replicate. The assay was immunoSEQ multiplex PCR, and TCRdb's table has in-frame clones only and misses some. The table records millions of clones, over 85% of them present only once. CD4+ cells underwent separation, giving CD45RA+ naive and CD45RA-negative memory subsets. Comment on this clone: The antigen is unknown.

The origin of this receptor is a man younger than 30 in good health. The chain carries TRBV13 and TRBJ2-5, with D maybe TRBD1 (5 bases). The sequenced sample consisted of naive CD4+ T cells sorted from blood. Subset described: CD45RA+ positively selected. The CDR3 bases are TGTGCCAGCAGCTTAGGGGGGCGACAAGAGACCCAGTACTTC. This gives the protein CASSLGGRQETQYF.